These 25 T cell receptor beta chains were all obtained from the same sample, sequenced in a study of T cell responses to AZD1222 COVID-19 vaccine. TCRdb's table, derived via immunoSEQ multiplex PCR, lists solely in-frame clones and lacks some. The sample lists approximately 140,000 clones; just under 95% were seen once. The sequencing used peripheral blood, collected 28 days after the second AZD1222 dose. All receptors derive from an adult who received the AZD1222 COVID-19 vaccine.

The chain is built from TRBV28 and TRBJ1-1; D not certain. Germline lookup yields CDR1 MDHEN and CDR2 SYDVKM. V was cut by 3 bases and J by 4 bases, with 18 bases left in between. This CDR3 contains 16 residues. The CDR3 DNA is TGTGCCAGCAGTTTGGGATGGTCAACGGTGGGCACTGAAGCTTTCTTT. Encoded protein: CASSLGWSTVGTEAFF. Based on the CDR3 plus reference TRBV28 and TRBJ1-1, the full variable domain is DVKVTQSSRYLVKRTGEKVFLECVQDMDHENMFWYRQDPGLGLRLIYFSYDVKMKEKGDIPEGYSVSREKKERFSLILESASTNQTSMYLCASSLGWSTVGTEAFFGQGTRLTVV.

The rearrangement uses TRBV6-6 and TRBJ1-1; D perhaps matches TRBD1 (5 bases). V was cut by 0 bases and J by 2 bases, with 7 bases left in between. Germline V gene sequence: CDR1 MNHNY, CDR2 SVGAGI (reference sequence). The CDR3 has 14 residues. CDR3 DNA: TGTGCCAGCAGTTACTCCGACAGCAACACTGAAGCTTTCTTT. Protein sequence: CASSYSDSNTEAFF.

CDR3 sequence: CASSFDSNYGYTF. CDR3 nucleotide sequence: TGTGCCAGCAGTTTTGACAGTAACTATGGCTACACCTTC. The chain carries TRBV27 and TRBJ1-2, with a tentative D call TRBD1 (5 bases). Trimming stripped 3 bases from V and 1 base from J, with 6 bases between. Per the germline V gene, CDR1 is MNHEY and CDR2 is SMNVEV (reference sequence). CDR3 size: 13 residues.

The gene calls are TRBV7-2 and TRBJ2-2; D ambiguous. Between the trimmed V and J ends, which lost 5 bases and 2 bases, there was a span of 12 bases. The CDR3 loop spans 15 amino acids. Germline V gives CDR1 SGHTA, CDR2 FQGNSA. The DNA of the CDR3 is TGTGCCAGCAGCCCCCAGACTTTAAACACCGGGGAGCTGTTTTTT. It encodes CASSPQTLNTGELFF.

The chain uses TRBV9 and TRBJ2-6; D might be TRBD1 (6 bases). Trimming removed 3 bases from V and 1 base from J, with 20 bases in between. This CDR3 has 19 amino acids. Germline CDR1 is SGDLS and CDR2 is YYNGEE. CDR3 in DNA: TGTGCCAGCAGCGAACAGGGCGGAACAGCCCTATCTGGGGCCAACGTCCTGACTTTC. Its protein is CASSEQGGTALSGANVLTF.

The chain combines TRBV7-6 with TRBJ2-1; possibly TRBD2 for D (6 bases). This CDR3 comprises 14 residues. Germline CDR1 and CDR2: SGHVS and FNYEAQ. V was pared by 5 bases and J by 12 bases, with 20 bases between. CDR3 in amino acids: CASSRLANEGRQFF. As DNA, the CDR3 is TGTGCCAGCAGCCGCCTAGCGAATGAGGGGAGGCAGTTCTTC.

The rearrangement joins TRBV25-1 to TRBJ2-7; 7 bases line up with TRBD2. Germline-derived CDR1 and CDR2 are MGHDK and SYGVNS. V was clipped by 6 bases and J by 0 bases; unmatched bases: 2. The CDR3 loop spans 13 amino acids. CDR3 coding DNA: TGTGCCAGCAGGGGGGGGAGCTCCTACGAGCAGTACTTC. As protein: CASRGGSSYEQYF.

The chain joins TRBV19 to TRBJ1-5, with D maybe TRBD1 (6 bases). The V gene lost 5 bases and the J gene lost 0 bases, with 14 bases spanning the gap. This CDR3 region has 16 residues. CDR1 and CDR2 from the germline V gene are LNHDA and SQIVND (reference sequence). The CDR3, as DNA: TGTGCCAGTAGTTCCGGGACATTGTATAGCAATCAGCCCCAGCATTTT. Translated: CASSSGTLYSNQPQHF.

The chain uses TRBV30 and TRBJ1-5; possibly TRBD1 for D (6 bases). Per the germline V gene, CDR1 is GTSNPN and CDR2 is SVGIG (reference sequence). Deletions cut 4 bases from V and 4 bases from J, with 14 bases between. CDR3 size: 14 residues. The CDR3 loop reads CAWNRGQPNQPQHF. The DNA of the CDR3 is TGTGCCTGGAACCGTGGACAGCCTAATCAGCCCCAGCATTTT.

DNA for the CDR3: TGTGCCAGCAGCCCTGCAGGGAGGAGAACAGATACGCAGTATTTT. It encodes CASSPAGRRTDTQYF. The gene calls are TRBV11-3 and TRBJ2-3, with D possibly being TRBD2 (6 bases). The germline gives CDR1 SGHNT, CDR2 YENEEA. This CDR3 region has 15 residues. Trimming removed 5 bases from V and 3 bases from J, with 15 bases in between. The whole variable domain, remainder taken from reference TRBV11-3 and TRBJ2-3, is EAGVVQSPRYKIIEKKQPVAFWCNPISGHNTLYWYLQNLGQGPELLIRYENEEAVDDSQLPKDRFSAERLKGVDSTLKIQPAELGDSAVYLCASSPAGRRTDTQYFGPGTRLTVL.

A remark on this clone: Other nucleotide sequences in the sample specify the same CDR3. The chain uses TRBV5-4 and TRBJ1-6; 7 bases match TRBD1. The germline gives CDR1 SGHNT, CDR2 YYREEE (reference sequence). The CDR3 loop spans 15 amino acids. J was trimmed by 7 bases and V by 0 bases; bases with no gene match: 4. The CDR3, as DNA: TGTGCCAGCAGCTTGGAAGGGACAGTCAATTCACCCCTCCACTTT. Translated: CASSLEGTVNSPLHF.

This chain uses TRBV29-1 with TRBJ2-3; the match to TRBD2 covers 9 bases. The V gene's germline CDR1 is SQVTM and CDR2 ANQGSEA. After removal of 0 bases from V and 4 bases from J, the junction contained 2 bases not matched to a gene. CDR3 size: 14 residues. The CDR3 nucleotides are TGCAGCGTTGAAGAGAGCGGGGGGTCAGATACGCAGTATTTT. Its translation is CSVEESGGSDTQYF.

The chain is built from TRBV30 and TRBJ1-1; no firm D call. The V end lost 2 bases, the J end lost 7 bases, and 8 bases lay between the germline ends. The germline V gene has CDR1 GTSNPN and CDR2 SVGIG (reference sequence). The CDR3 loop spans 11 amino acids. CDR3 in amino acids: CAWSSRDEAFF. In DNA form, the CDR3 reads TGTGCCTGGAGTAGTAGGGATGAAGCTTTCTTT. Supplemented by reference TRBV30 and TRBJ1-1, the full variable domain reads SQTIHQWPATLVQPVGSPLSLECTVEGTSNPNLYWYRQAAGRGLQLLFYSVGIGQISSEVPQNLSASRPQDRQFILSSKKLLLSDSGFYLCAWSSRDEAFFGQGTRLTVV.

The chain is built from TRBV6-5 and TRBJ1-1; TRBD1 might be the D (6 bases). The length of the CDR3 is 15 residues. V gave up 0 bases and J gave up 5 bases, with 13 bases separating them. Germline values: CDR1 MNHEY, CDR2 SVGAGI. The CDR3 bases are TGTGCCAGCAGTTACTCGAAGGGGGGGGGTACTGAAGCTTTCTTT. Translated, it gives CASSYSKGGGTEAFF.

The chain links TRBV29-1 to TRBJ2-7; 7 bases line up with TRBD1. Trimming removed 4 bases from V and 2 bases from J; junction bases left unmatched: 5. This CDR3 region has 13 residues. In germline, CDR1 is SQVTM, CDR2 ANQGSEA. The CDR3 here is CSVGQGLTYEQYF. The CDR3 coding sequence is TGCAGCGTTGGACAGGGCCTAACCTACGAGCAGTACTTC.

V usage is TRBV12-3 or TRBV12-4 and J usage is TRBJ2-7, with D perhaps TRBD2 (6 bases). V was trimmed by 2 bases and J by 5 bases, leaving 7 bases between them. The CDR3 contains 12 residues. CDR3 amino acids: CASSLTGDEQYF. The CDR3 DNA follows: TGTGCCAGCAGTTTAACGGGAGACGAGCAGTACTTC.

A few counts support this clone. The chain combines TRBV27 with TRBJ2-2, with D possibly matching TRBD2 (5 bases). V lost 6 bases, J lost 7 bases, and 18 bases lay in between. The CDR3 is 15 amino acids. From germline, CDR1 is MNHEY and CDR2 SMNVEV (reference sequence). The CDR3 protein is CASRTPGVRDGELFF. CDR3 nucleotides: TGTGCCAGCAGAACCCCCGGGGTCCGGGACGGGGAGCTGTTTTTT.

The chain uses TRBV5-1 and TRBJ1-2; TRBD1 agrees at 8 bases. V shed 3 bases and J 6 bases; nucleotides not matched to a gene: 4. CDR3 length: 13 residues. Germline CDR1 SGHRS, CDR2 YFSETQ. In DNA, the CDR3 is TGCGCCAGCAGCTCTCAGACAGGGGATGGCTACACCTTC. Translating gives CASSSQTGDGYTF.

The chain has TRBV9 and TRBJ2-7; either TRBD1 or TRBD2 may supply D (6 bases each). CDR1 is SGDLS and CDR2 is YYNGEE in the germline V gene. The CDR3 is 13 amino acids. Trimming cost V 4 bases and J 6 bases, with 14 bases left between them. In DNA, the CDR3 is TGTGCCAGCAGCCAGCTAGGGGGGAGCGAGCAGTACTTC. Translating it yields CASSQLGGSEQYF.

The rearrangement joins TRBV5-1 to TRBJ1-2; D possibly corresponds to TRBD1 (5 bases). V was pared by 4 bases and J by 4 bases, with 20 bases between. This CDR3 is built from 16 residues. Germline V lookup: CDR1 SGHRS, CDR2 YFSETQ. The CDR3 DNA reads TGCGCCAGCAGCGACGACAGAATTAGCTCGGGCTATGGCTACACCTTC. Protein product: CASSDDRISSGYGYTF.

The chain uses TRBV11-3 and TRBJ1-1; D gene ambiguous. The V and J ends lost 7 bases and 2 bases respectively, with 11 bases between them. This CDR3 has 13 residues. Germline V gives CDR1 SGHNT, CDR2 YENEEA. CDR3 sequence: CASTLSPNTEAFF. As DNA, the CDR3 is TGTGCCAGCACCTTGAGTCCTAACACTGAAGCTTTCTTT.

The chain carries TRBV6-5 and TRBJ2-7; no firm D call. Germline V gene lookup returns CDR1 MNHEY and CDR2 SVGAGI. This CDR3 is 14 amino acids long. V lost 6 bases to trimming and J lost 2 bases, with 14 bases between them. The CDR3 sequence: CASRSAVSPYEQYF. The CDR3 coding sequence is TGTGCCAGCAGATCCGCTGTGAGCCCCTACGAGCAGTACTTC.

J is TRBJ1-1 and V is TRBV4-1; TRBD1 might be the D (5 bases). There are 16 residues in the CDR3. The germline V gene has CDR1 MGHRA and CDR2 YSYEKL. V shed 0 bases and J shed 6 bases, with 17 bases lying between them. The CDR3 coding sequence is TGCGCCAGCAGCCAAGATTATCGGCAGGGAAGCGCTGAAGCTTTCTTT. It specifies CASSQDYRQGSAEAFF.

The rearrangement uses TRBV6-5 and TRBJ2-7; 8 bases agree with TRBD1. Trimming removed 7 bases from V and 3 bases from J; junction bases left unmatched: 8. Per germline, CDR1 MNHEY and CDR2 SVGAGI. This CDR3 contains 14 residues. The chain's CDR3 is CASNVDRGVYEQYF. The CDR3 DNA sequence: TGTGCCAGCAATGTCGACAGGGGTGTCTACGAGCAGTACTTC.

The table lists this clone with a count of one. For the CDR3, the DNA is TGTGCCAGTACTCCCTTCGGGGGCAAGACGTCATACGAGCAGTACTTC. Protein product: CASTPFGGKTSYEQYF. This sequence joins TRBV16 and TRBJ2-7; the D gene could be TRBD1 or TRBD2 (6 bases each). The germline V gene encodes CDR1 KGHSY and CDR2 FQNENV. CDR3 length: 16 residues. The V and J ends lost 9 bases and 4 bases respectively, with 25 bases between them.